The 5 T cell receptor beta chains listed next were all sequenced from one sample in a study of T cell responses to AZD1222 COVID-19 vaccine. Sequenced by immunoSEQ multiplex PCR; TCRdb stores in-frame clones only, minus some. The table lists about 81,000 clones, approximately 90% of them singletons. Sequencing used peripheral blood, obtained 28 days after the second AZD1222 dose. These TCRs come from an adult who received the AZD1222 COVID-19 vaccine.

The CDR3 sequence is CASSLGWGGIAEAFF. DNA for the CDR3: TGTGCCAGCAGTTTGGGGTGGGGAGGGATTGCTGAAGCTTTCTTT. The chain uses TRBV28 and TRBJ1-1; D not certain. V gave up 3 bases and J gave up 6 bases, with 17 bases separating them. The CDR3 loop spans 15 amino acids. Germline assignment: CDR1 MDHEN and CDR2 SYDVKM.

The chain is built from TRBV5-1 and TRBJ1-2; D remains unclear. V was shortened by 5 bases and J by 2 bases, with 7 bases between the two germline ends. CDR3 length: 12 residues. Germline loops: CDR1 SGHRS, CDR2 YFSETQ. The CDR3 sequence: CASRPENYGYTF. In nucleotides, the CDR3 is TGCGCCAGCAGACCCGAAAACTATGGCTACACCTTC.

The chain combines TRBV7-9 with TRBJ1-1, with D uncertain. The germline gives CDR1 SEHNR, CDR2 FQNEAQ (reference sequence). The CDR3 covers 14 residues. The V end was cut by 7 bases, the J end by 2 bases, with 14 bases between. For the CDR3, the DNA is TGTGCCAGCACCCCTGGGCGAAGTAACACTGAAGCTTTCTTT. Translation: CASTPGRSNTEAFF.

The chain carries TRBV2 and TRBJ1-2; 9 bases map to TRBD1. There are 15 residues in the CDR3. V dropped 1 base and J dropped 5; count of bases not matched to a gene: 5. Germline CDR1 and CDR2: SNHLY and FYNNEI. The CDR3 nucleotides read TGTGCCAGCAGTGAAGGAGGGGGGACAGGGTATGGCTACACCTTC. Protein sequence: CASSEGGGTGYGYTF.

V and J are TRBV19 and TRBJ1-2; 8 nucleotides agree with TRBD1. V dropped 6 bases and J dropped 8; count of bases not matched to a gene: 11. There are 14 residues in the CDR3. The germline V gene encodes CDR1 LNHDA and CDR2 SQIVND (reference sequence). The CDR3 nucleotides are TGTGCCAGTAGGCCGGACAGGGAGGGAGGCGGCTACACCTTC. As protein: CASRPDREGGGYTF. The full variable domain, its missing parts supplied by reference TRBV19 and TRBJ1-2, is DGGITQSPKYLFRKEGQNVTLSCEQNLNHDAMYWYRQDPGQGLRLIYYSQIVNDFQKGDIAEGYSVSREKKESFPLTVTSAQKNPTAFYLCASRPDREGGGYTFGSGTRLTVV.